Listed below are T cell receptor beta chains from one sample, sequenced in a study of cytomegalovirus exposure and HLA in healthy donors. TCRdb's table, derived via immunoSEQ multiplex PCR, lists solely in-frame clones and lacks some. Among approximately 53,000 clones listed, roughly nine tenths were seen once. The material sequenced was PBMCs. The receptors here all came from a man aged 18 to 30 in good health and CMV-seronegative. Each CDR3 is given with its conserved first and last residue. D genes are given only for firm matches. For some rows the clone size is stated as once, few or many, or as a class when expanded; others skip it.

TRBJ2-7 | TRBD2 | TRBV11-2 | - | CASSSKWLAGEAYEQYF | TGTGCCAGCAGCTCGAAATGGTTGGCGGGGGAAGCCTACGAGCAGTACTTC
TRBJ2-6 | - | TRBV15 | - | CATSRTTGGAGANVLTF | TGTGCCACCAGCAGAACAACCGGGGGTGCGGGGGCCAACGTCCTGACTTTC
TRBJ1-5 | TRBD1 | TRBV7-3 | - | CASSFLGTDSNQPQHF | TGTGCCAGCAGCTTCCTTGGGACAGATAGCAATCAGCCCCAGCATTTT
TRBJ2-7 | - | TRBV14 | - | CASSKIDGLASYEQYF | TGTGCCAGCAGCAAGATCGACGGGCTAGCGAGCTACGAGCAGTACTTC
TRBJ2-3 | TRBD2 | TRBV11-2 | - | CASSFSGSTDTQYF | TGTGCCAGCAGCTTTAGCGGGAGCACAGATACGCAGTATTTT
TRBJ2-5 | - | TRBV2 | - | CASAQPGQVQETQYF | TGTGCCAGCGCACAGCCGGGACAAGTCCAAGAGACCCAGTACTTC
TRBJ2-3 | - | TRBV11-2 | once | CASSLGRDTQYF | TGTGCCAGCAGCTTAGGGCGGGATACGCAGTATTTT
TRBJ2-2 | TRBD2 | TRBV15 | - | CATSRDLAGAGELFF | TGTGCCACCAGCAGAGATCTAGCGGGAGCCGGGGAGCTGTTTTTT
TRBJ2-7 | TRBD1 | TRBV18 | once | CASSPLGQGAEQYF | TGTGCCAGCTCACCCCTAGGACAGGGAGCCGAGCAGTACTTC
TRBJ2-1 | TRBD2 | TRBV27 | - | CASSPGTRWNEQFF | TGTGCCAGCAGTCCAGGGACTAGGTGGAATGAGCAGTTCTTC
TRBJ1-1 | TRBD1 | TRBV11-2 | - | CASSPRTGKETEAFF | TGTGCCAGCAGCCCGCGGACAGGGAAAGAGACTGAAGCTTTCTTT
TRBJ1-2 | - | TRBV30 | - | CAWTISEVRGYTF | TGTGCCTGGACCATATCGGAGGTACGGGGCTACACCTTC
TRBJ2-2 | - | TRBV19 | - | CASSVAGELFF | TGTGCCAGTAGTGTCGCCGGGGAGCTGTTTTTT
TRBJ2-5 | TRBD2 | TRBV5-4 | - | CASSLVGTSETQYF | TGTGCCAGCAGCTTGGTGGGGACTAGCGAGACCCAGTACTTC
TRBJ2-1 | TRBD1 | TRBV27 | - | CASSLWTGPYHNEQFF | TGTGCCAGCAGTTTATGGACAGGACCGTACCACAATGAGCAGTTCTTC
TRBJ2-1 | TRBD2 | TRBV28 | - | CASSRTSDYNEQFF | TGTGCCAGCAGCCGGACTAGCGACTACAATGAGCAGTTCTTC
TRBJ2-7 | - | TRBV28 | - | CASSLLTTGASYEQYF | TGTGCCAGCAGTTTGCTCACCACAGGTGCCTCCTACGAGCAGTACTTC
TRBJ2-7 | - | TRBV5-5 | - | CASSPNLGVSYEQYF | TGTGCCAGCAGCCCCAATCTGGGAGTTTCCTACGAGCAGTACTTC
TRBJ2-7 | TRBD2 | TRBV18 | - | CASSPPGLAGIYEQYF | TGTGCCAGCTCACCACCGGGGCTAGCGGGTATTTACGAGCAGTACTTC
TRBJ2-7 | TRBD1 | TRBV7-3 | - | CASSLIGQGEAEQYF | TGTGCCAGCAGCTTAATCGGACAGGGGGAAGCCGAGCAGTACTTC
TRBJ1-1 | - | TRBV7-9 | - | CASSLQGVTEAFF | TGTGCCAGCAGCCTACAGGGTGTCACTGAAGCTTTCTTT
TRBJ2-7 | - | TRBV28 | - | CASSRAGQLYEQYF | TGTGCCAGCAGTCGGGCGGGGCAGCTATACGAGCAGTACTTC
TRBJ2-3 | - | TRBV10-3 | - | CAISERSQVIDTQYF | TGTGCCATCAGTGAGAGATCGCAGGTCATAGATACGCAGTATTTT
TRBJ2-4 | - | TRBV5-1 | - | CASSLGPLSGTVNIQYF | TGCGCCAGCAGCTTGGGACCTCTTAGCGGGACAGTAAACATTCAGTACTTC
TRBJ2-5 | - | TRBV2 | - | CASRGIAAQETQYF | TGTGCCAGCAGGGGGATAGCGGCCCAAGAGACCCAGTACTTC
TRBJ2-1 | - | TRBV14 | - | CASSQDRVGGNEQFF | TGTGCCAGCAGCCAAGATCGGGTAGGGGGCAATGAGCAGTTCTTC
TRBJ2-1 | - | TRBV11-3 | - | CASSLRGSTNEQFF | TGTGCCAGCAGCTTGAGAGGGTCGACCAATGAGCAGTTCTTC
TRBJ1-3 | - | TRBV29-1 | - | CSFISGRGNTIYF | TGCAGCTTTATAAGTGGCAGAGGAAACACCATATATTTT
TRBJ2-2 | - | TRBV19 | - | CASSIVGLNTGELFF | TGTGCCAGTAGTATTGTAGGACTGAACACCGGGGAGCTGTTTTTT